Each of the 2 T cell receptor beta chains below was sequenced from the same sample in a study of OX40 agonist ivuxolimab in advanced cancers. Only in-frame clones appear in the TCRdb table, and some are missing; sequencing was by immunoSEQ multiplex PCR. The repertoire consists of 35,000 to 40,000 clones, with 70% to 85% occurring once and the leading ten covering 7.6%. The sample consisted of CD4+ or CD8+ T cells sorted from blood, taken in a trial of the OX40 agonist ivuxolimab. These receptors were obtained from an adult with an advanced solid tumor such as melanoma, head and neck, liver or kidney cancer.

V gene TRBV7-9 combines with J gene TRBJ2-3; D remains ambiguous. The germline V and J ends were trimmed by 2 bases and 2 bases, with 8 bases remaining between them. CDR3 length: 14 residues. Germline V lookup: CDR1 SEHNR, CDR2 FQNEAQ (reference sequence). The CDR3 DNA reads TGTGCCAGCAGCTTAATCGGCCTCACAGATACGCAGTATTTT. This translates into CASSLIGLTDTQYF.

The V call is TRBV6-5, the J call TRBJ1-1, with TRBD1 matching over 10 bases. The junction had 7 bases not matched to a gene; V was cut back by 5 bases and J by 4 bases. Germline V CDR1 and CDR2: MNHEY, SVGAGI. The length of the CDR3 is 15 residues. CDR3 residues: CASSTLRDRGTEAFF. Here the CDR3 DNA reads TGTGCCAGCAGTACACTCAGGGACAGGGGCACTGAAGCTTTCTTT.